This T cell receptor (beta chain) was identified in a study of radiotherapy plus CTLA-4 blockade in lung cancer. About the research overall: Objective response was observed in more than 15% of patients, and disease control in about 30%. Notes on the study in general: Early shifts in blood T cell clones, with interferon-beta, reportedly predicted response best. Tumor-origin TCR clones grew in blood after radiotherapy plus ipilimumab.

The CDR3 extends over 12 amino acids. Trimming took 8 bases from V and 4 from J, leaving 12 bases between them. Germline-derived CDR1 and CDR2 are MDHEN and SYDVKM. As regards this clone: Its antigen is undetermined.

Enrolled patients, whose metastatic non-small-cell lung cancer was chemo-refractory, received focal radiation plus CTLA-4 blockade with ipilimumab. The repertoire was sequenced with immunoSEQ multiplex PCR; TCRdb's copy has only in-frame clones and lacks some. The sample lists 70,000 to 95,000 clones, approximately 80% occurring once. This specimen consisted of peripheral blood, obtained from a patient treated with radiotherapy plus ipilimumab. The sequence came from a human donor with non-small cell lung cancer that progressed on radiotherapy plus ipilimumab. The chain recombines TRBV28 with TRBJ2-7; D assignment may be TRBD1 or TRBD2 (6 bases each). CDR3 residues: CASGGLVYEQYF. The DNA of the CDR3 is TGTGCCAGCGGGGGGCTTGTATACGAGCAGTACTTC.